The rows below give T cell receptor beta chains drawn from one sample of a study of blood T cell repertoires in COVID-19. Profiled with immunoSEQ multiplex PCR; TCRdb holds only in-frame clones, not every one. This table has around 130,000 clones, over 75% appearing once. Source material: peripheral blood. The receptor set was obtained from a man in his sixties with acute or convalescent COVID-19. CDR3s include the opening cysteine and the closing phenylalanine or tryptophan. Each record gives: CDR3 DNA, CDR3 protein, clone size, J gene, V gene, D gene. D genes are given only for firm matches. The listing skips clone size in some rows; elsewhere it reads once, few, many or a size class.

TGTGCTAGTGCCCCGACTAGCGGGAGAACAGATACGCAGTATTTT | CASAPTSGRTDTQYF | - | TRBJ2-3 | TRBV12-5 | TRBD2
TGTGCCAGCAGCTTAGGGGCAACCGTGGAAACCCAGTACTTC | CASSLGATVETQYF | - | TRBJ2-5 | TRBV7-6 | -
TGTGCCAGCAGTGGGGGGAGGGATCTCTACGAGCAGTACTTC | CASSGGRDLYEQYF | - | TRBJ2-7 | TRBV6-6 | TRBD2
TGTGCCAGCAGCCCGGACAGGGGGCTCACCGGGGAGCTGTTTTTT | CASSPDRGLTGELFF | - | TRBJ2-2 | TRBV7-9 | TRBD1
TGCACCAGCAGCCATGGGGCTGGCACGGGTAAGAATTCCCACGAGCAGTACTTC | CTSSHGAGTGKNSHEQYF | - | TRBJ2-7 | TRBV1 | -
TGTGCCTGGAGGGCCGGGACAGCTCAGTACACCGGGGAGCTGTTTTTT | CAWRAGTAQYTGELFF | - | TRBJ2-2 | TRBV30 | TRBD1
TGTGCCAGCAGTTACTCATCCTTTACTGAAGCTTTCTTT | CASSYSSFTEAFF | once | TRBJ1-1 | TRBV6-5 | -
TGCAGCGTCCTTATTAGTCAGGGTGAGCAGTTCTTC | CSVLISQGEQFF | - | TRBJ2-1 | TRBV29-1 | -
TGTGCCTGGAGTGTCCAGGGCGGTAGTGGAAACACCATATATTTT | CAWSVQGGSGNTIYF | - | TRBJ1-3 | TRBV30 | -
TGTGCCAGCACCCTAGGGGGGGCTTCCTCCTACGAGCAGTACTTC | CASTLGGASSYEQYF | - | TRBJ2-7 | TRBV7-2 | -
TGTGCCAGCAGTCCACCCCGAACAGGAGCGGGAAACTACGAGCAGTACTTC | CASSPPRTGAGNYEQYF | few | TRBJ2-7 | TRBV28 | TRBD2
TGTGCCACCGTTTCGACAGGGGTGAACTATGGCTACACCTTC | CATVSTGVNYGYTF | - | TRBJ1-2 | TRBV19 | TRBD1
TGTGCCTGGAGCGCCGGGACAGGGGGCGGGTACGAGCAGTACTTC | CAWSAGTGGGYEQYF | - | TRBJ2-7 | TRBV30 | TRBD1
TGTGCCACCCAAGGCCAAGGGGCGAAGCGGGAGAACTACGAGCAGTACTTC | CATQGQGAKRENYEQYF | - | TRBJ2-7 | TRBV10-3 | TRBD2
TGCGCCAGCAGCCACCCGAGAAACGCGAACACCGGGGAGCTGTTTTTT | CASSHPRNANTGELFF | - | TRBJ2-2 | TRBV4-1 | -
TGTGCCAGCAGCTGGCTAGCGGGAGGTGGAGATACGCAGTATTTT | CASSWLAGGGDTQYF | - | TRBJ2-3 | TRBV7-9 | TRBD2
TGTGCCAGTAGTATTAACAGGGGGCTGGGCGGGGAGCTGTTTTTT | CASSINRGLGGELFF | - | TRBJ2-2 | TRBV19 | TRBD1
TGCGCCAGCAGCCAGGATAGCGGGACTACATACTCCTACGAGCAGTACTTC | CASSQDSGTTYSYEQYF | - | TRBJ2-7 | TRBV4-1 | TRBD2
TGTGCCAGCAGCGTAGGGGACACTAGCAATGAGCAGTTCTTC | CASSVGDTSNEQFF | - | TRBJ2-1 | TRBV9 | -
TGTGCCAGCAGCTTAGGACAGGGACTGTACTTC | CASSLGQGLYF | - | TRBJ2-7 | TRBV7-9 | -
TGTGCCAGCAGCCCGAGACTGGGACAGGGGGCAAACGGGGAGCTGTTTTTT | CASSPRLGQGANGELFF | few | TRBJ2-2 | TRBV5-4 | TRBD1
TGTGCCAGCAGCGTGGCGGACGGCGGGGCCAAAAACATTCAGTACTTC | CASSVADGGAKNIQYF | few | TRBJ2-4 | TRBV9 | -
TGTGCCAGCAGTCGGGACAGCACCGGGGAGCTGTTTTTT | CASSRDSTGELFF | - | TRBJ2-2 | TRBV6-5 | TRBD1
TGTGCCAGCAGCACCGTGGGGGGGCAGTCGTCGTTCTTC | CASSTVGGQSSFF | - | TRBJ2-1 | TRBV11-2 | -
TGTGCCACCAGCGGACCACGGACAGGTGGGACCGGGGAGCTGTTTTTT | CATSGPRTGGTGELFF | - | TRBJ2-2 | TRBV19 | TRBD1
TGTGCTAGCAGCTTAGCGGACAGGGTTGGAGAGACCCAGTACTTC | CASSLADRVGETQYF | few | TRBJ2-5 | TRBV7-7 | TRBD1
TGTGCCAGCAGCTACTCGGGTAGGGGAAATGAAAAACTGTTTTTT | CASSYSGRGNEKLFF | - | TRBJ1-4 | TRBV7-9 | -
TGCGCCAGCAGCCAAACTACAGGGGACACCGGGGAGCTGTTTTTT | CASSQTTGDTGELFF | - | TRBJ2-2 | TRBV5-1 | TRBD1
TGTGCCAGCAGTTATGAAGCAATAGCGGGAGTAGATACGCAGTATTTT | CASSYEAIAGVDTQYF | - | TRBJ2-3 | TRBV6-5 | TRBD2
TGTGCCAGCAGTTACTCGATCCCGGGGACCGGGGAGCTGTTTTTT | CASSYSIPGTGELFF | - | TRBJ2-2 | TRBV6-5 | -
TGTGCCAGCAGCCCACCGACAGCCCTCTACGAGCAGTACTTC | CASSPPTALYEQYF | - | TRBJ2-7 | TRBV28 | -
TGCAGCGTTGTAGGACAGGGGGTCCACGAGCAGTACTTC | CSVVGQGVHEQYF | - | TRBJ2-7 | TRBV29-1 | TRBD1
TGCAGCGTTCTGGGACTAGCGGGAAATGAGCAGTTCTTC | CSVLGLAGNEQFF | few | TRBJ2-1 | TRBV29-1 | TRBD2
TGTGCCAGCAGGCAGGGGAGCACAGATACGCAGTATTTT | CASRQGSTDTQYF | once | TRBJ2-3 | TRBV28 | -
TGTGCCAGCAGTTACCTACTAGCGGGAGAGTCGGAGCAGTACTTC | CASSYLLAGESEQYF | - | TRBJ2-7 | TRBV6-5 | TRBD2
TGCGCCAGCAGCTCAGGACAGGCCCAAGAGACCCAGTACTTC | CASSSGQAQETQYF | - | TRBJ2-5 | TRBV5-1 | TRBD1
TGCAGCGTTGAGAAGGGGTCCACAGATACGCAGTATTTT | CSVEKGSTDTQYF | - | TRBJ2-3 | TRBV29-1 | -
TGTGCCAGCAGGCCTGCCAGGTCCTCCTACGAGCAGTACTTC | CASRPARSSYEQYF | - | TRBJ2-7 | TRBV7-2 | -
TGTGCCAGCAGCCAGACTAGTTACGAGCAGTACTTC | CASSQTSYEQYF | - | TRBJ2-7 | TRBV7-2 | -
TGTGCCAGCAGTTTTGGGCAGGGTGTCGGCAATCAGCCCCAGCATTTT | CASSFGQGVGNQPQHF | once | TRBJ1-5 | TRBV28 | -
TGTGCCAGCTCAATACGGGGAAGCGGTTCGGAGCAGTTCTTC | CASSIRGSGSEQFF | - | TRBJ2-1 | TRBV18 | -
TGTGCCACCCGGGACTCCTTCTACAATGAGCAGTTCTTC | CATRDSFYNEQFF | many | TRBJ2-1 | TRBV28 | -
TGCAGCGTTGGAGGGGGTTACAATCAGCCCCAGCATTTT | CSVGGGYNQPQHF | - | TRBJ1-5 | TRBV29-1 | -
TGTGCCAGTAGGGGCGCTCGTGGGCTCCAGGGGTCCAAAGAGCAGTTCTTC | CASRGARGLQGSKEQFF | - | TRBJ2-1 | TRBV19 | -
TGTGCCAGCAGTTCCCGTACGTTGGAGCGGGAGGCCGGTTTTTCGTCCAAAAACATTCAGTACTTC | CASSSRTLEREAGFSSKNIQYF | few | TRBJ2-4 | TRBV28 | TRBD2
TGTGCCAGCAGCTTACCGGGTTCCACTTTCGAGCAGTACTTC | CASSLPGSTFEQYF | - | TRBJ2-7 | TRBV7-9 | -
TGTGCCAGCAGCCCACGGGACAAGGTGAACACTGAAGCTTTCTTT | CASSPRDKVNTEAFF | once | TRBJ1-1 | TRBV7-6 | -
TGTGCCAGTCTCGGCGGGAGTCGCGACGAGCAGTACTTC | CASLGGSRDEQYF | - | TRBJ2-7 | TRBV6-6 | TRBD2
TGTGCCAGCTCACCAGGGGCCGATACGCAGTATTTT | CASSPGADTQYF | - | TRBJ2-3 | TRBV18 | -
TGTGCCAGCAGCTTAGGTCTAGCAGCCGAGCAGTACTTC | CASSLGLAAEQYF | - | TRBJ2-7 | TRBV7-2 | -
TGTGCCATCAGTGAGTCGCAGATGAACACTGAAGCTTTCTTT | CAISESQMNTEAFF | once | TRBJ1-1 | TRBV10-3 | -
TGTGCCAGCAGTTCGAGGGATCAGCCCCAGCATTTT | CASSSRDQPQHF | - | TRBJ1-5 | TRBV27 | -
TGTGCCAGTGGGATAAGACAGAGCAATCAGCCCCAGCATTTT | CASGIRQSNQPQHF | - | TRBJ1-5 | TRBV27 | -
TGTGCCAGCGCGGGGGGAAGGGGCGGCTACGAGCAGTACTTC | CASAGGRGGYEQYF | - | TRBJ2-7 | TRBV7-2 | TRBD2
TGTGCCAGCAGCTTAGATCTACGGCTAGCGGTATACAATGAGCAGTTCTTC | CASSLDLRLAVYNEQFF | - | TRBJ2-1 | TRBV11-3 | TRBD2
TGCAGCGTTTACTCAGGGTGGGAGCAGTACTTC | CSVYSGWEQYF | - | TRBJ2-7 | TRBV29-1 | -
TGTGCCACCAGCAGAGATCCTAGCGGATACAATGAGCAGTTCTTC | CATSRDPSGYNEQFF | once | TRBJ2-1 | TRBV15 | TRBD2